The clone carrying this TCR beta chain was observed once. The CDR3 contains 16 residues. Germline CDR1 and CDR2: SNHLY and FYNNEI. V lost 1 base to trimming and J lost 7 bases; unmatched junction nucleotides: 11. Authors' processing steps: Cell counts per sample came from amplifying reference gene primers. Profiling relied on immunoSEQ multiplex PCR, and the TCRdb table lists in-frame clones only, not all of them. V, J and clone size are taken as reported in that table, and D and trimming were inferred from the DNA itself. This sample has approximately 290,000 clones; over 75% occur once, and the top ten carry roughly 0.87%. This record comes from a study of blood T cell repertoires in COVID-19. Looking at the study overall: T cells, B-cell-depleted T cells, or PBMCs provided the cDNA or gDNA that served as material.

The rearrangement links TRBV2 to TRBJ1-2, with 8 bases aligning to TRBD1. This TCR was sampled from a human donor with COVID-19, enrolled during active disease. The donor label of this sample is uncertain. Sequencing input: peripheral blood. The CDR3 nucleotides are TGTGCCAGCAGTGAAGTAGGAGACAGGGGCAGAGCTGGCTACACCTTC. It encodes CASSEVGDRGRAGYTF.